A single sample gave rise to the 16 T cell receptor beta chains below, sequenced in a study of cytomegalovirus exposure and HLA in healthy donors. PCR involved 60 Vbeta and 13 Jbeta primers. Measured with immunoSEQ multiplex PCR; TCRdb has only the in-frame clones, and not every one. This table has about 88,000 clones, more than 80% appearing once. The sequenced sample consisted of PBMCs. These TCRs come from a man aged 18 to 29 in good health and CMV-seronegative.

J is TRBJ2-4 and V is TRBV29-1; 11 nucleotides agree with TRBD1. CDR3 length equals 14 residues. V lost 7 bases and J lost 2; bases outside the gene matches: 4. In germline, CDR1 is SQVTM, CDR2 ANQGSEA. This chain's CDR3 is CSAVDRGPKNIQYF. Here the CDR3 DNA reads TGCAGCGCTGTGGACAGGGGGCCCAAAAACATTCAGTACTTC.

The V gene is TRBV7-2, the J gene TRBJ1-2; D is possibly TRBD1 (5 bases). Germline CDR1 reads SGHTA; CDR2 reads FQGNSA. With 2 bases removed from V and 8 bases from J, the gap between germline ends came to 21 bases. The CDR3 contains 16 residues. The CDR3 DNA is TGTGCCAGCAGCTTAAATGTGGGGCAGGGAGGTGGCGGCTACACCTTC. This codes for CASSLNVGQGGGGYTF.

The rearrangement links TRBV4-3 to TRBJ2-7, with D perhaps TRBD2 (6 bases). Trimming pared 0 bases from V and 3 bases from J, leaving 6 bases between. The CDR3 loop spans 13 amino acids. Germline CDR1 reads LGHNA; CDR2 reads YSLEER. CDR3 protein: CASSQDGSYEQYF. The DNA for the CDR3 is TGCGCCAGCAGCCAAGACGGGAGCTACGAGCAGTACTTC.

This clone was detected only a few times. V usage is TRBV6-1 and J usage is TRBJ1-1, with D uncertain. This CDR3 spans 11 amino acids. Looked up from germline, CDR1 is MNHNS and CDR2 is SASEGT. The V end lost 8 bases, the J end lost 0 bases, and 4 bases lay between the germline ends. The CDR3 reads CASSVNTEAFF. The CDR3 region has the DNA TGTGCCAGCTCGGTGAACACTGAAGCTTTCTTT.

The chain couples TRBV21-1 to TRBJ1-2; the table gives TRBD1 as D, unverified against the DNA. TRBV21-1 is a pseudogene locus. This CDR3 contains 13 residues. The CDR3 here is CASSGVGGAGYTF. DNA for the CDR3: TGTGCCAGCAGCGGCGTAGGGGGCGCTGGCTACACCTTC.

This clone showed up just a few times. The chain combines TRBV4-2 with TRBJ2-3, with 11 bases lining up with TRBD2. With 4 bases clipped from V and 4 bases from J, the junction kept 7 bases outside the gene matches. CDR3 length: 16 residues. Per the germline V gene, CDR1 is LGHNA and CDR2 is YNFKEQ. CDR3 loop: CASSRVAGGGPDTQYF. The CDR3 DNA is TGTGCCAGCAGCCGAGTAGCGGGAGGGGGCCCAGATACGCAGTATTTT.

This chain connects TRBV6-5 to TRBJ1-2; D is ambiguous. Germline values: CDR1 MNHEY, CDR2 SVGAGI. The CDR3 is made up of 14 amino acids. Trimming pared 3 bases from V and 2 bases from J, leaving 10 bases between. This CDR3 reads CASSYGGPNYGYTF. DNA of the CDR3: TGTGCCAGCAGTTATGGCGGGCCCAACTATGGCTACACCTTC.

The rearrangement uses TRBV6-5 and TRBJ2-7; weak D call: TRBD1 (6 bases). Trimming left V 2 bases short and J 2 bases short, with 10 bases between. Germline loops: CDR1 MNHEY, CDR2 SVGAGI. This CDR3 is built from 14 residues. The CDR3 reads CASSYDRSPYEQYF. CDR3 bases: TGTGCCAGCAGTTACGACAGGAGCCCCTACGAGCAGTACTTC.

The J gene is TRBJ1-3, the V gene TRBV6-7; 7 bases agree with TRBD1. TRBV6-7 is marked as an open reading frame, function uncertain. This CDR3 is built from 16 residues. The trim removed 5 bases at V and 0 bases at J, leaving 7 bases unmatched. The CDR3 spells CASSPLHRGSGNTIYF. As DNA, the CDR3 is TGTGCCAGCAGTCCCCTTCACAGGGGCTCTGGAAACACCATATATTTT.

CDR3 region: CASSGRGTGELFF. The CDR3 coding sequence is TGTGCCAGCAGTGGGCGGGGGACCGGGGAGCTGTTTTTT. This sequence joins TRBV6-5 and TRBJ2-2; 7 bases align to TRBD2. The CDR3 loop spans 13 amino acids. Losses at the gene ends were 5 bases for V and 5 bases for J; bases not matched to a gene: 2. Germline V gene sequence: CDR1 MNHEY, CDR2 SVGAGI.

V and J are TRBV5-1 and TRBJ2-3, with D possibly being TRBD1 (6 bases). The CDR3 runs 14 residues. Trimming took 4 bases from V and 1 from J, leaving 10 bases between them. Germline-derived CDR1 and CDR2 are SGHRS and YFSETQ. DNA of the CDR3: TGCGCCAGCAGCCCGAACAGGGGCACAGATACGCAGTATTTT. Translating it yields CASSPNRGTDTQYF.

This clone has only a few counts. The J gene is TRBJ2-7, the V gene TRBV5-1; 7 bases agree with TRBD1. Germline V gene lookup returns CDR1 SGHRS and CDR2 YFSETQ. The ends lost 3 bases at V and 3 bases at J; junction bases unmatched: 3. The CDR3 spans 13 residues. The CDR3 loop is CASSSTGNYEQYF. CDR3 coding DNA: TGCGCCAGCAGCTCGACAGGGAACTACGAGCAGTACTTC.

This chain uses TRBV5-1 with TRBJ1-2; D is undetermined. Germline V gene sequence: CDR1 SGHRS, CDR2 YFSETQ. V lost 1 base and J 7 bases, leaving 11 bases between the germline ends. The CDR3 is made up of 13 amino acids. CDR3 region: CASSLLTDGGYTF. The CDR3 DNA reads as TGCGCCAGCAGCTTGCTTACAGACGGTGGCTACACCTTC.

This sequence joins TRBV28 and TRBJ2-2, with TRBD2 as a possible D gene (6 bases). The CDR3 is 14 amino acids. CDR1 is MDHEN and CDR2 is SYDVKM in the germline V gene. Trimming pared 2 bases from V and 7 bases from J, leaving 11 bases between. The CDR3 spells CASSLGGMVGELFF. The DNA for the CDR3 is TGTGCCAGCAGTTTAGGAGGGATGGTCGGGGAGCTGTTTTTT. Combining the CDR3 with reference TRBV28 and TRBJ2-2 gives the whole variable domain DVKVTQSSRYLVKRTGEKVFLECVQDMDHENMFWYRQDPGLGLRLIYFSYDVKMKEKGDIPEGYSVSREKKERFSLILESASTNQTSMYLCASSLGGMVGELFFGEGSRLTVL.

The genes are TRBV5-1 and TRBJ2-1; 9 bases fit TRBD2. This CDR3 has 16 amino acids. The junction had 9 bases not matched to a gene; V was cut back by 0 bases and J by 8 bases. Germline-derived CDR1 and CDR2 are SGHRS and YFSETQ. CDR3 loop: CASSLGLAGSDHEQFF. In nucleotides, the CDR3 is TGCGCCAGCAGCTTGGGCCTAGCGGGGAGTGATCATGAGCAGTTCTTC.

The J gene is TRBJ1-4, the V gene TRBV2; possible D gene TRBD1, 5 bases. V lost 4 bases, J lost 8 bases, and 17 bases lay in between. CDR3 size: 15 residues. Germline V gene sequence: CDR1 SNHLY, CDR2 FYNNEI. CDR3 residues: CASSVSGTDREKLFF. The CDR3 bases are TGTGCCAGCAGTGTTTCCGGGACTGACCGCGAAAAACTGTTTTTT.